This TCR beta chain was profiled in a study of blood T cell repertoires in COVID-19. Study in general: PBMCs, B-cell-depleted T cells, or T cells provided the cDNA or gDNA that made up the material.

Looked up from germline, CDR1 is SGHAT and CDR2 is FQNNGV. Trimming shortened V by 0 bases and J by 1 base, and 10 bases separated the two germline ends. The CDR3 covers 17 residues. As handled by the study authors: Researchers report that nucleated cell counts were estimated from reference gene primer amplification. The table came from immunoSEQ multiplex PCR; TCRdb's copy has only in-frame clones and leaves some out. Clone size and the V and J calls come from that table; the DNA yielded D and trimming. The table has about 220,000 clones, around 86% seen once. This sequence was found in a man younger than 40 who had recovered from COVID-19. What was sequenced was peripheral blood. The V gene is TRBV11-2, the J gene TRBJ2-6, with a tentative D call TRBD2 (5 bases). The CDR3 loop is CASSLDLRGSGANVLTF. Written as DNA, the CDR3 is TGTGCCAGCAGCTTAGATCTACGGGGTTCTGGGGCCAACGTCCTGACTTTC.